One and the same sample provided the 22 T cell receptor beta chains below, sequenced in a study of T cell responses to AZD1222 COVID-19 vaccine. TCRdb's copy holds only in-frame clones and misses some; the assay was immunoSEQ multiplex PCR. The profile shows 150,000 to 200,000 clones, around 87% of them singletons. This specimen consisted of peripheral blood, obtained on day 0 of AZD1222 vaccination. These receptors originate from an adult in good health.

The chain couples TRBV4-2 to TRBJ2-1, with D hard to call. V was pared by 0 bases and J by 4 bases, with 7 bases between. CDR1 and CDR2 (germline): LGHNA, YNFKEQ. The CDR3 runs to 14 residues. The CDR3 loop reads CASSQDGPYNEQFF. The CDR3 DNA reads as TGTGCCAGCAGCCAAGATGGGCCTTACAATGAGCAGTTCTTC.

The chain combines TRBV19 with TRBJ1-1, with D perhaps TRBD1 (6 bases). The CDR3 runs to 14 residues. Germline V gene lookup returns CDR1 LNHDA and CDR2 SQIVND (reference sequence). With 6 bases removed from V and 5 bases from J, the gap between germline ends came to 16 bases. The DNA for the CDR3 is TGTGCCAGTAGCCCAGGCTCAAGGGGGACTGAAGCTTTCTTT. Protein: CASSPGSRGTEAFF. Full variable domain (outside the CDR3, taken from reference TRBV19 and TRBJ1-1): DGGITQSPKYLFRKEGQNVTLSCEQNLNHDAMYWYRQDPGQGLRLIYYSQIVNDFQKGDIAEGYSVSREKKESFPLTVTSAQKNPTAFYLCASSPGSRGTEAFFGQGTRLTVV.

The chain links TRBV10-2 to TRBJ2-1; 14 nucleotides agree with TRBD2. CDR1 is WSHSY, CDR2 SAAADI, per germline. V gave up 9 bases and J gave up 4 bases; unmatched junction bases: 8. The CDR3 length is 16 residues. The CDR3 here is CASRLAGGPSYNEQFF. DNA for the CDR3: TGCGCCAGTAGACTAGCGGGAGGGCCCTCGTACAATGAGCAGTTCTTC.

CDR3 nucleotide sequence: TGTGCCAGCAGTTACTCTAGAAAGGGGATAACTGAAGCTTTCTTT. Amino acids: CASSYSRKGITEAFF. The chain uses TRBV6-5 and TRBJ1-1, with D perhaps matching TRBD1 (5 bases). V lost 0 bases to trimming and J lost 5 bases, with 13 bases between them. The CDR3 runs to 15 residues. Germline V gives CDR1 MNHEY, CDR2 SVGAGI.

The V gene is TRBV9, the J gene TRBJ2-1; D is perhaps TRBD1 (6 bases). The CDR3 extends over 13 amino acids. Per the germline V gene, CDR1 is SGDLS and CDR2 is YYNGEE. Trimming pared 3 bases from V and 8 bases from J, leaving 12 bases between. The CDR3 reads CASSGWDTDEQFF. The CDR3 bases are TGTGCCAGCAGCGGATGGGACACGGATGAGCAGTTCTTC.

V gene TRBV4-2 combines with J gene TRBJ2-1; the D is unclear. Germline V gives CDR1 LGHNA, CDR2 YNFKEQ. This CDR3 comprises 16 residues. Trimming stripped 1 base from V and 4 bases from J, with 14 bases between. CDR3 sequence (DNA): TGTGCCAGCAGCCAAGTACGCGGCGGAGTATACAATGAGCAGTTCTTC. Its translation: CASSQVRGGVYNEQFF.

The chain carries TRBV12-3 or TRBV12-4 and TRBJ1-6, with D unresolved. Trimming cost V 7 bases and J 8 bases, with 12 bases left between them. The CDR3 length is 13 residues. The CDR3 nucleotides read TGTGCCAGCACCCCAGGCGGCTATTCACCCCTCCACTTT. Translation gives CASTPGGYSPLHF.

V gene TRBV6-5 combines with J gene TRBJ2-3; unclear D gene. Germline V lookup: CDR1 MNHEY, CDR2 SVGAGI. Deletions cut 2 bases from V and 5 bases from J, with 8 bases between. The CDR3 contains 13 residues. The CDR3 bases are TGTGCCAGCAGTTACCCCTGGGAAGATACGCAGTATTTT. It is translated as CASSYPWEDTQYF.

V and J are TRBV2 and TRBJ2-1; TRBD2 agrees at 8 bases. The V gene end was trimmed by 9 bases and the J gene end by 1 base; junction bases not matched to a gene: 14. This CDR3 comprises 17 residues. The germline V gene encodes CDR1 SNHLY and CDR2 FYNNEI. This CDR3 is CAREAGEGGRSYNEQFF. Here the CDR3 DNA reads TGTGCCAGAGAAGCGGGAGAGGGTGGGAGGTCCTACAATGAGCAGTTCTTC.

The rearrangement joins TRBV5-6 to TRBJ2-5; D gene unclear. Germline CDR1 is SGHDT and CDR2 is YYEEEE. The length of the CDR3 is 12 residues. V lost 0 bases to trimming and J lost 12 bases, with 12 bases between them. The CDR3 loop is CASSLGSSSEYF. The CDR3 nucleotides read TGTGCCAGCAGCTTGGGGTCATCCAGTGAGTACTTC.

This rearrangement joins TRBV5-8 to TRBJ2-7; D perhaps matches TRBD2 (6 bases). CDR1 is SGHTS and CDR2 is YDEGEE in the germline V gene. There are 14 residues in the CDR3. Trimming pared 4 bases from V and 2 bases from J, leaving 13 bases between. The CDR3 is CASSARRGTYEQYF. Here the CDR3 DNA reads TGTGCCAGCAGCGCGAGGCGGGGAACCTACGAGCAGTACTTC.

The V and J genes are TRBV20-1 and TRBJ2-1; D gene uncertain. The V gene's germline CDR1 is DFQATT and CDR2 SNEGSKA (reference sequence). This CDR3 contains 11 residues. V gave up 6 bases and J gave up 8 bases, with 11 bases separating them. CDR3 in amino acids: CSARGIHEQFF. For the CDR3, the DNA is TGCAGTGCCCGAGGCATCCATGAGCAGTTCTTC.

V and J are TRBV6-1 and TRBJ1-6; no firm D call. The germline V gene encodes CDR1 MNHNS and CDR2 SASEGT. This CDR3 is built from 12 residues. V lost 3 bases to trimming and J lost 8 bases, with 5 bases between them. The CDR3 DNA is TGTGCCAGCAGTGACCCCTATTCACCCCTCCACTTT. Translated: CASSDPYSPLHF.

This rearrangement joins TRBV4-2 to TRBJ2-2; TRBD1 matches 9 bases. This CDR3 spans 15 amino acids. The J segment lost 7 bases and the V segment lost 3 bases, leaving 6 bases of the junction unmatched. Germline assignment: CDR1 LGHNA and CDR2 YNFKEQ. The CDR3, as DNA: TGTGCCAGCAGCCAGGGGGACAGGGATGTCGGGGAGCTGTTTTTT. Translated: CASSQGDRDVGELFF.

V usage is TRBV19 and J usage is TRBJ2-7; D may be TRBD1 (6 bases). Germline CDR1 and CDR2: LNHDA and SQIVND (reference sequence). V gave up 6 bases and J gave up 4 bases, with 22 bases separating them. The CDR3 spans 16 residues. The CDR3 DNA reads TGTGCCAGTAGCTCCGTACACCGGACAGACCAATACGAGCAGTACTTC. Translating gives CASSSVHRTDQYEQYF.

V is TRBV19 and J is TRBJ1-6; no clear D gene. CDR3 length equals 14 residues. From germline, CDR1 is LNHDA and CDR2 SQIVND (reference sequence). Trimming left V 6 bases short and J 8 bases short, with 14 bases between. The CDR3 nucleotides read TGTGCCAGTAGCAGACCGGGCTCGCATTCACCCCTCCACTTT. This sequence encodes CASSRPGSHSPLHF. The variable domain in full, completed from reference TRBV19 and TRBJ1-6, reads DGGITQSPKYLFRKEGQNVTLSCEQNLNHDAMYWYRQDPGQGLRLIYYSQIVNDFQKGDIAEGYSVSREKKESFPLTVTSAQKNPTAFYLCASSRPGSHSPLHFGNGTRLTVT.

This chain connects TRBV7-8 to TRBJ1-1; TRBD1 might be the D (5 bases). CDR3 size: 14 residues. Germline CDR1 is SGHVS and CDR2 is FQNEAQ. Between the trimmed V and J ends, which lost 1 base and 3 bases, there was a span of 9 bases. The CDR3 here is CASSLVRVDTEAFF. DNA of the CDR3: TGTGCCAGCAGCTTAGTCAGGGTCGACACTGAAGCTTTCTTT. Variable domain in full (rest from reference TRBV7-8 and TRBJ1-1): GAGVSQSPRYKVAKRGQDVALRCDPISGHVSLFWYQQALGQGPEFLTYFQNEAQLDKSGLPSDRFFAERPEGSVSTLKIQRTQQEDSAVYLCASSLVRVDTEAFFGQGTRLTVV.

The chain uses TRBV5-1 and TRBJ1-2; 7 positions agree with TRBD1. The CDR3 runs to 16 residues. With 5 bases clipped from V and 6 bases from J, the junction kept 16 bases outside the gene matches. Germline values: CDR1 SGHRS, CDR2 YFSETQ. The CDR3 loop reads CASSLDRVSSIDGYTF. The CDR3, as DNA: TGCGCCAGCAGTCTCGACAGGGTATCGTCTATTGATGGCTACACCTTC.

This rearrangement joins TRBV20-1 to TRBJ1-1; D remains ambiguous. This CDR3 region has 11 residues. Germline-derived CDR1 and CDR2 are DFQATT and SNEGSKA (reference sequence). The V end lost 0 bases, the J end lost 8 bases, and 7 bases lay between the germline ends. The CDR3 region has the DNA TGCAGTGCTAGAGATCGGAGGGAAGCTTTCTTT. Amino acid sequence: CSARDRREAFF.

The V gene is TRBV24-1, the J gene TRBJ2-3, with TRBD2 identical over 13 bases. The germline CDR1 and CDR2 sequences are KGHDR and SFDVKD. With V trimmed by 2 bases and J by 1 base, 5 bases remained unmatched. The CDR3 has 18 residues. The CDR3 DNA follows: TGTGCCACCAGTGATTCGCCCGGACTAGCGGGGGGCACAGATACGCAGTATTTT. Protein: CATSDSPGLAGGTDTQYF.

This clone has only a few counts. The rearrangement uses TRBV28 and TRBJ1-1; 9 bases map to TRBD1. The trim removed 3 bases at V and 1 base at J, leaving 3 bases unmatched. CDR1 is MDHEN and CDR2 is SYDVKM in the germline V gene. The CDR3 totals 15 residues. In DNA, the CDR3 is TGTGCCAGCAGTTTTCGGGACAGGGCGAACACTGAAGCTTTCTTT. Translating it yields CASSFRDRANTEAFF.

The gene calls are TRBV6-6 and TRBJ1-2; 8 bases line up with TRBD1. The V gene end was trimmed by 5 bases and the J gene end by 3 bases; junction bases not matched to a gene: 2. CDR1 is MNHNY and CDR2 is SVGAGI in the germline V gene (reference sequence). The CDR3 sequence is 13 residues long. For the CDR3, the DNA is TGTGCCAGCAGTGTACAGGGGGACTATGGCTACACCTTC. Encoded protein: CASSVQGDYGYTF.